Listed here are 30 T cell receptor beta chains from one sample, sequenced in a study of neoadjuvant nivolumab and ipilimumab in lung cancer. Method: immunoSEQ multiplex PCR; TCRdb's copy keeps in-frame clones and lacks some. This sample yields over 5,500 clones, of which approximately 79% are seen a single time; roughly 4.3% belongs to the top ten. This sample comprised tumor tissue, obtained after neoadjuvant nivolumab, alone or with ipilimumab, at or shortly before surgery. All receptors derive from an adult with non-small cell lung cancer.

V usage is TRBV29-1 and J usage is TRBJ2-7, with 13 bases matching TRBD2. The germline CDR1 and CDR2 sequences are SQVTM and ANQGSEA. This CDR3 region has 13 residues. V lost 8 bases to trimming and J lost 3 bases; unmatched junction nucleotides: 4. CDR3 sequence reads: CSTRTSGSYEQYF. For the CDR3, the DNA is TGCAGCACAAGGACTAGCGGGAGCTACGAGCAGTACTTC.

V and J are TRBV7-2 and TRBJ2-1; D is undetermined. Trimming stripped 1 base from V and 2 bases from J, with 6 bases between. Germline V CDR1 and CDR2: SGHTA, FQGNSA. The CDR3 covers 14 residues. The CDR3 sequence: CASSLDGTYNEQFF. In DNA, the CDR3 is TGTGCCAGCAGCTTAGATGGCACCTACAATGAGCAGTTCTTC.

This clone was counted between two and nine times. The CDR3 protein is CSVRGGFYNEQFF. CDR3 nucleotide sequence: TGCAGCGTCAGGGGAGGATTCTACAATGAGCAGTTCTTC. The chain is built from TRBV29-1 and TRBJ2-1, with D perhaps matching TRBD1 or TRBD2 (6 bases each). This CDR3 spans 13 amino acids. V lost 6 bases and J 3 bases, leaving 12 bases between the germline ends. Germline V lookup: CDR1 SQVTM, CDR2 ANQGSEA.

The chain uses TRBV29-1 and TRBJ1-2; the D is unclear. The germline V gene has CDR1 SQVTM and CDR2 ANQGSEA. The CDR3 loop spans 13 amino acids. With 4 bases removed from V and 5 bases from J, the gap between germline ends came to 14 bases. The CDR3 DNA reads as TGCAGCGTTGGGGCCGAAGCCGGATATGGCTACACCTTC. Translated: CSVGAEAGYGYTF.

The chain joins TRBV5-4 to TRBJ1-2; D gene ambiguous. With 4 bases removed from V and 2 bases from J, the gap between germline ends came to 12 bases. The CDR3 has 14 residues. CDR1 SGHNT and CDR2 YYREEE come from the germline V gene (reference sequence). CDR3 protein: CASSPINVNYGYTF. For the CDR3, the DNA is TGTGCCAGCAGCCCCATCAACGTAAACTATGGCTACACCTTC.

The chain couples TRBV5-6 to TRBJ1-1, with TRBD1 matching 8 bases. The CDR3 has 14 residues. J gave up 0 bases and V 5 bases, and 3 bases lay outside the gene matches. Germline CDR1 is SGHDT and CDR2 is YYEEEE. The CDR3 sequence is CASRWGQVNTEAFF. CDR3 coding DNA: TGTGCCAGCAGATGGGGACAGGTGAACACTGAAGCTTTCTTT. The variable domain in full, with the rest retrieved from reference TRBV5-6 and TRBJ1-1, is DAGVTQSPTHLIKTRGQQVTLRCSPKSGHDTVSWYQQALGQGPQFIFQYYEEEERQRGNFPDRFSGHQFPNYSSELNVNALLLGDSALYLCASRWGQVNTEAFFGQGTRLTVV.

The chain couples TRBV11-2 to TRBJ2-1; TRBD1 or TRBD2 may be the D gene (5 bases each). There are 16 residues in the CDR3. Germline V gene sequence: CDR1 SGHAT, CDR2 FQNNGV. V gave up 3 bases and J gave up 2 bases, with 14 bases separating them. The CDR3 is CASSFEFGGAYNEQFF. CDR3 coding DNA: TGTGCCAGCAGCTTTGAGTTTGGGGGTGCCTACAATGAGCAGTTCTTC.

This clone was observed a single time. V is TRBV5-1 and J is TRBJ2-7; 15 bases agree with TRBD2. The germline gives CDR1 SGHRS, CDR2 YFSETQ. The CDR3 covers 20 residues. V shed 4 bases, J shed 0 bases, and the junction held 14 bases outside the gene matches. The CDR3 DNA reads TGCGCCAGCAGCCCCGACGAGTCGGGGACTAGCGGGAGGTTCTCCTACGAGCAGTACTTC. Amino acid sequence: CASSPDESGTSGRFSYEQYF.

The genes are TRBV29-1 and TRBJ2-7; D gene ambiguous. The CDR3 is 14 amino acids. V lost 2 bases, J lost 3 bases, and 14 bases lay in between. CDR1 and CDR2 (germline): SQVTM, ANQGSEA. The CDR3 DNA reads TGCAGCGTTGAATTCGCGGAAAAGAGCTACGAGCAGTACTTC. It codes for CSVEFAEKSYEQYF.

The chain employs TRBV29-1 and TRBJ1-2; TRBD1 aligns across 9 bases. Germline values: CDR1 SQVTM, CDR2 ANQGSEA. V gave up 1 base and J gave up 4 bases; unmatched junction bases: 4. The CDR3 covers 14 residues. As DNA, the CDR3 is TGCAGCGTTGAAGGGGGACAGGGTTTCTATGGCTACACCTTC. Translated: CSVEGGQGFYGYTF. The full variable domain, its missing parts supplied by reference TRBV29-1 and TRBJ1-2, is SAVISQKPSRDICQRGTSLTIQCQVDSQVTMMFWYRQQPGQSLTLIATANQGSEATYESGFVIDKFPISRPNLTFSTLTVSNMSPEDSSIYLCSVEGGQGFYGYTFGSGTRLTVV.

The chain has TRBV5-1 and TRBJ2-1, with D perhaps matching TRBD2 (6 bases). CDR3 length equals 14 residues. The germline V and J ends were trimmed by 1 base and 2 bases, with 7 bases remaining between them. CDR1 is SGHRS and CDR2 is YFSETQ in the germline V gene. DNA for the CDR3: TGCGCCAGCAGCTTGACGGGAGCCTACAATGAGCAGTTCTTC. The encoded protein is CASSLTGAYNEQFF. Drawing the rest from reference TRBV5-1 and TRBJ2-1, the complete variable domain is KAGVTQTPRYLIKTRGQQVTLSCSPISGHRSVSWYQQTPGQGLQFLFEYFSETQRNKGNFPGRFSGRQFSNSRSEMNVSTLELGDSALYLCASSLTGAYNEQFFGPGTRLTVL.

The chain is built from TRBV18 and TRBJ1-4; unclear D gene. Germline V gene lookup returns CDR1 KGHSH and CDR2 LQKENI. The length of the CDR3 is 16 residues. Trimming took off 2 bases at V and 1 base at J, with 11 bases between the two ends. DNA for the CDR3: TGTGCCAGCTCACCAGGTCCCGGGAGAACTAATGAAAAACTGTTTTTT. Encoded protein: CASSPGPGRTNEKLFF.

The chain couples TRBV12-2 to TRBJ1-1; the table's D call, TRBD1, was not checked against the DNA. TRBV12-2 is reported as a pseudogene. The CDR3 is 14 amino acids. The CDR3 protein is CASRSGQGETEAFF. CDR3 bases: TGTGCAAGTCGCTCGGGACAGGGGGAAACTGAAGCTTTCTTT.

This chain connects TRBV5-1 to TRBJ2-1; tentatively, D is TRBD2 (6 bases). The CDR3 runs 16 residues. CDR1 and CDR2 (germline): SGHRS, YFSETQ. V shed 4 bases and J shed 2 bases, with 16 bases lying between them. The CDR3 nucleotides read TGCGCCAGCAGCCGGACCGGGACTCGACCCTACAATGAGCAGTTCTTC. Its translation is CASSRTGTRPYNEQFF.

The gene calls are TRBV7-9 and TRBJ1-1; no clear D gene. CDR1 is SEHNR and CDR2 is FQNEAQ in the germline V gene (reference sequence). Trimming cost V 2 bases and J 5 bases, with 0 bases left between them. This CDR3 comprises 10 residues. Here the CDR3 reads CASSLTEAFF. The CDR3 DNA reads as TGTGCCAGCAGCTTAACTGAAGCTTTCTTT. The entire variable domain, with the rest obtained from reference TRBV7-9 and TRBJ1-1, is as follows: DTGVSQNPRHKITKRGQNVTFRCDPISEHNRLYWYRQTLGQGPEFLTYFQNEAQLEKSRLLSDRFSAERPKGSFSTLEIQRTEQGDSAMYLCASSLTEAFFGQGTRLTVV.

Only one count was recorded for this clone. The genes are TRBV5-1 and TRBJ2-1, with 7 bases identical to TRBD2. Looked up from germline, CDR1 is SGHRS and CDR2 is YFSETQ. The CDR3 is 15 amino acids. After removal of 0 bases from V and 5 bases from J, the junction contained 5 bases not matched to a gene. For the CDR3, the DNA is TGCGCCAGCAGCTTGGATGCGGGAGCCCACAATGAGCAGTTCTTC. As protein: CASSLDAGAHNEQFF.

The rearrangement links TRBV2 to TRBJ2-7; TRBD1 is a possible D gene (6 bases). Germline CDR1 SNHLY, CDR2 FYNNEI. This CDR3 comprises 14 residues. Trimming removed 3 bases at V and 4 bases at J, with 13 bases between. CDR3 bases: TGTGCCAGCAGTGAGTTCAGGGGCCCATACGAGCAGTACTTC. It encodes CASSEFRGPYEQYF.

This chain's CDR3 is CASSSRQGTEKLFF. The CDR3 DNA reads TGTGCCAGCAGCTCCCGACAGGGTACTGAAAAACTGTTTTTT. The chain is built from TRBV7-9 and TRBJ1-4, with 7 bases matching TRBD1. From germline, CDR1 is SEHNR and CDR2 FQNEAQ (reference sequence). V shed 4 bases, J shed 7 bases, and the junction held 6 bases outside the gene matches. CDR3 length: 14 residues.

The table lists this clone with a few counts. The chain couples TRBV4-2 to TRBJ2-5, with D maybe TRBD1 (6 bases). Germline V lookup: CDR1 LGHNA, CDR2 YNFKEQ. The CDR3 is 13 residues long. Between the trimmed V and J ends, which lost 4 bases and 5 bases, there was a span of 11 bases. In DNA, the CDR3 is TGTGCCAGCAGCCTGACAGGATACGAGACCCAGTACTTC. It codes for CASSLTGYETQYF.

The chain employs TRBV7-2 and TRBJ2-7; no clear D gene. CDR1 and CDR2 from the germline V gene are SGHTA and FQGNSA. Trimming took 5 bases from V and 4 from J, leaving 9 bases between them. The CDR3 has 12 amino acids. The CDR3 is CASSPAVYEQYF. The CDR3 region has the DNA TGTGCCAGCAGCCCCGCTGTTTACGAGCAGTACTTC.

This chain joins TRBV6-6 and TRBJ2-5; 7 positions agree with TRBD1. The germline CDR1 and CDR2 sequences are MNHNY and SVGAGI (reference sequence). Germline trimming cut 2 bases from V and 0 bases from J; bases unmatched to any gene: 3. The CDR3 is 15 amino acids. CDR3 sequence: CASSYRDSYQETQYF. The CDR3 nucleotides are TGTGCCAGCAGTTACCGGGACAGTTACCAAGAGACCCAGTACTTC.

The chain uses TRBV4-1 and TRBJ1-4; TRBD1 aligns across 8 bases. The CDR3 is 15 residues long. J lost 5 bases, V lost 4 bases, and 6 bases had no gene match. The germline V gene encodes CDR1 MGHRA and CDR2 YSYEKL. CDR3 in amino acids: CASSPGQVSNEKLFF. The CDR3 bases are TGCGCCAGCAGCCCGGGACAGGTGTCGAATGAAAAACTGTTTTTT.

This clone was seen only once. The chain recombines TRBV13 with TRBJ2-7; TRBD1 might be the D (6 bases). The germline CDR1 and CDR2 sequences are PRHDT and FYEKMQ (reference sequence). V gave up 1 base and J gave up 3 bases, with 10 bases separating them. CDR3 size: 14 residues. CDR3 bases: TGTGCCAGCAGCTTAGTCGGCAGGGGCTACGAGCAGTACTTC. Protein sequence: CASSLVGRGYEQYF.

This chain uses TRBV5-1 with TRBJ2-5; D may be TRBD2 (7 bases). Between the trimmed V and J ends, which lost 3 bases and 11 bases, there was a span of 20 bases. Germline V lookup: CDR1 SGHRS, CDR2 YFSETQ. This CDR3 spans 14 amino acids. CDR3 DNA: TGCGCCAGCAGCTCAAAGGGGGGACTACAGGTTCAGTACTTC. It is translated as CASSSKGGLQVQYF.

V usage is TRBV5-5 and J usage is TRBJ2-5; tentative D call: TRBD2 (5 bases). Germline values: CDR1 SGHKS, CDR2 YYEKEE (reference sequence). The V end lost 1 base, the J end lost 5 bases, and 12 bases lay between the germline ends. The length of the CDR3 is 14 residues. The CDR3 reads CASSLRGNMETQYF. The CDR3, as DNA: TGTGCCAGCAGCTTGCGGGGAAACATGGAGACCCAGTACTTC.

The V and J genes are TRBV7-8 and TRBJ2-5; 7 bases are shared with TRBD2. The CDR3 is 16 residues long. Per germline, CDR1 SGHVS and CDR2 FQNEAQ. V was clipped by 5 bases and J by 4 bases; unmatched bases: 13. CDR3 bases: TGTGCCAGCAGCCCCGCCCGGTGGGGGGGAACAGAGACCCAGTACTTC. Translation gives CASSPARWGGTETQYF.

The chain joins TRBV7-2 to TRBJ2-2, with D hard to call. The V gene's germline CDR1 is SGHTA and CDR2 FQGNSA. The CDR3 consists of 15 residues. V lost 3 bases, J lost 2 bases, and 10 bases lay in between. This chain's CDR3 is CASSFSRVNTGELFF. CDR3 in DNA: TGTGCCAGCAGCTTTAGTAGAGTTAACACCGGGGAGCTGTTTTTT. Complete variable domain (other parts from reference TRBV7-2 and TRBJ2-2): GAGVSQSPSNKVTEKGKDVELRCDPISGHTALYWYRQSLGQGLEFLIYFQGNSAPDKSGLPSDRFSAERTGGSVSTLTIQRTQQEDSAVYLCASSFSRVNTGELFFGEGSRLTVL.

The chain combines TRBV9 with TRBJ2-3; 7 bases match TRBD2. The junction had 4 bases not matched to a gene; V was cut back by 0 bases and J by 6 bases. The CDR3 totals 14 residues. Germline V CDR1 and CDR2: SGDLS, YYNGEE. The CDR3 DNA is TGTGCCAGCAGCGTAGGGGGGGGTTTGGATACGCAGTATTTT. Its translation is CASSVGGGLDTQYF.

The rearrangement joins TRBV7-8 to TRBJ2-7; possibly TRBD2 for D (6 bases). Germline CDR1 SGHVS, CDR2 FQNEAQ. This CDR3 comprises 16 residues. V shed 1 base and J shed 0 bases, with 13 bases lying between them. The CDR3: CASSLGLASTSYEQYF. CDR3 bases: TGTGCCAGCAGCTTAGGGCTAGCGAGCACCTCCTACGAGCAGTACTTC.

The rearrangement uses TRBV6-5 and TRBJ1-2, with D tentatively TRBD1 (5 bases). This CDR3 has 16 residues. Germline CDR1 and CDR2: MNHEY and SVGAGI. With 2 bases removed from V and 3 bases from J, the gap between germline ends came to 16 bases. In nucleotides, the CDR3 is TGTGCCAGCAGTTACCGGCAGGGCCTGGGCGACTATGGCTACACCTTC. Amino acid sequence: CASSYRQGLGDYGYTF.